This T cell receptor beta chain stems from a study of blood T cell repertoires in COVID-19. Study-level background: Samples of COVID-19 (acute and convalescent) were obtained from the United States, Italy and Spain.

This clone has just a few counts. Everyone who took part was about 18 to 90 years old, and they came from about two dozen US areas. With 4 bases clipped from V and 5 bases from J, the junction kept 8 bases outside the gene matches. Looked up from germline, CDR1 is LNHDA and CDR2 is SQIVND (reference sequence). This CDR3 is built from 15 residues. Repertoires were generated with immunoSEQ multiplex PCR, while TCRdb's copy carries only in-frame clones and drops some. The sample carries about 400,000 clones, roughly 86% recorded once. Sequencing was done on a sample of PBMCs or T cells enriched from blood (not recorded which). The chain links TRBV19 to TRBJ1-2; 9 bases match TRBD1. This TCR was sampled from a man in his forties in a cohort exposed to, infected with or recovered from COVID-19 (not recorded which). This CDR3 reads CASSRWDRDNYGYTF. For the CDR3, the DNA is TGTGCCAGTAGTAGATGGGACAGGGATAATTATGGCTACACCTTC.